This is a list of T cell receptor beta chains from one sample in a study of cytomegalovirus exposure and HLA in healthy donors. Repertoires were generated with immunoSEQ multiplex PCR, while TCRdb's copy carries only in-frame clones and drops some. The sample records around 50,000 clones, around 82% being singletons. The sequenced material came from PBMCs. Receptors originate from a man between 25 and 39 years old in good health and CMV-seropositive. CDR3s include the opening cysteine and the closing phenylalanine or tryptophan. D genes are given only for firm matches. The size field is filled for only some rows; it gives once, few, many or a size class.

CDR3 length	V gene	J gene	clone size	D gene	CDR3 protein	CDR3 DNA
12	TRBV4-1	TRBJ2-3	-	-	CASQGLADTQYF	TGCGCCAGCCAGGGGTTGGCAGATACGCAGTATTTT
12	TRBV6-6	TRBJ1-1	-	-	CASSTTNTEAFF	TGTGCCAGCAGTACAACGAACACTGAAGCTTTCTTT
14	TRBV5-6	TRBJ2-2	once	-	CASSLWASPGELFF	TGTGCCAGCAGCTTGTGGGCTAGCCCCGGGGAGCTGTTTTTT
15	TRBV5-4	TRBJ2-3	once	TRBD1	CASSFQGQGADTQYF	TGTGCCAGCAGCTTCCAGGGACAGGGGGCAGATACGCAGTATTTT
15	TRBV6-5	TRBJ1-1	-	-	CASSSRRGANTEAFF	TGTGCCAGCAGTTCACGACGGGGGGCAAACACTGAAGCTTTCTTT
18	TRBV4-1	TRBJ2-4	once	TRBD2	CASSPGLAGVLAKNIQYF	TGCGCCAGCAGCCCCGGACTAGCGGGGGTTCTAGCCAAAAACATTCAGTACTTC
14	TRBV27	TRBJ2-5	-	-	CASSLWGEAETQYF	TGTGCCAGCAGTTTATGGGGGGAAGCGGAGACCCAGTACTTC
14	TRBV6-5	TRBJ2-7	-	-	CASRRGGDGDEQYF	TGTGCCAGCAGGAGGGGGGGGGACGGCGACGAGCAGTACTTC
11	TRBV27	TRBJ2-7	-	-	CASSIRDEQYF	TGTGCCAGCAGTATCAGGGACGAGCAGTACTTC
15	TRBV5-4	TRBJ1-2	-	TRBD1	CASSPGQALNYGYTF	TGTGCCAGCAGCCCTGGACAGGCCCTTAACTATGGCTACACCTTC
12	TRBV27	TRBJ2-7	-	-	CASSPGGYEQYF	TGTGCCAGCAGTCCCGGGGGTTACGAGCAGTACTTC
13	TRBV7-2	TRBJ1-1	-	TRBD1	CASSLVGQGEAFF	TGTGCCAGCAGCTTAGTGGGACAGGGGGAAGCTTTCTTT
15	TRBV6-5	TRBJ1-6	-	TRBD1	CASSYSRTGRSPLHF	TGTGCCAGCAGTTACTCGAGGACAGGGAGGTCACCCCTCCACTTT
14	TRBV19	TRBJ2-2	-	-	CASSIQLAAGELFF	TGTGCCAGTAGTATACAGCTGGCGGCCGGGGAGCTGTTTTTT
14	TRBV9	TRBJ2-7	-	TRBD1	CASSVATGGYEQYF	TGTGCCAGCAGCGTTGCGACAGGGGGATACGAGCAGTACTTC
15	TRBV19	TRBJ2-1	once	-	CASSVGQGRNNEQFF	TGTGCCAGTAGTGTCGGCCAGGGTAGGAACAATGAGCAGTTCTTC
16	TRBV27	TRBJ1-2	-	TRBD1	CASSSDGTGGIHGYTF	TGTGCCAGCAGTTCCGACGGGACAGGGGGCATTCATGGCTACACCTTC
14	TRBV7-6	TRBJ1-1	-	TRBD1	CASSLRTGNTEAFF	TGTGCCAGCAGCTTACGGACAGGCAACACTGAAGCTTTCTTT
14	TRBV15	TRBJ2-2	-	TRBD1	CATSGTGYTGELFF	TGTGCCACCTCCGGGACAGGCTACACCGGGGAGCTGTTTTTT
17	TRBV2	TRBJ1-2	-	TRBD1	CASDGGRTGGFNYGYTF	TGTGCCAGCGATGGGGGGCGGACAGGCGGTTTTAACTATGGCTACACCTTC
14	TRBV18	TRBJ1-1	medium-sized	-	CASSPAVSGTEAFF	TGTGCCAGCTCACCGGCCGTCAGTGGCACTGAAGCTTTCTTT
15	TRBV6-5	TRBJ2-7	-	-	CASSYSRKSSYEQYF	TGTGCCAGCAGTTACTCGCGGAAGAGCTCCTACGAGCAGTACTTC
14	TRBV7-8	TRBJ1-1	once	TRBD1	CASSWGQADTEAFF	TGTGCCAGCAGCTGGGGACAGGCCGACACTGAAGCTTTCTTT
13	TRBV6-5	TRBJ1-5	-	-	CASSAYSNQPQHF	TGTGCCAGCAGTGCCTATAGCAATCAGCCCCAGCATTTT
13	TRBV19	TRBJ1-5	-	-	CASSLFLNQPQHF	TGTGCCAGTAGCTTGTTTCTTAATCAGCCCCAGCATTTT
13	TRBV7-3	TRBJ1-1	-	-	CASSLRGGTEAFF	TGTGCCAGCAGCCTAAGGGGGGGTACTGAAGCTTTCTTT
15	TRBV18	TRBJ1-4	-	-	CASSPPRTTNEKLFF	TGTGCCAGCTCACCACCGAGAACAACTAATGAAAAACTGTTTTTT
17	TRBV27	TRBJ2-5	-	-	CASSGGGLRAGGETQYF	TGTGCCAGCAGTGGCGGAGGGTTGAGGGCTGGTGGAGAGACCCAGTACTTC